This T cell receptor beta chain comes out of a study of T cell responses to AZD1222 COVID-19 vaccine. Study results and limitations: Just six people given AZD1222 tested seropositive at baseline. Repertoires were obtained only post-peak T cell response. Clonal diversity was possibly underestimated; the donors were predominantly white British and more often female. Two doses of AZD1222 preceded a rise in Spike-specific TCR breadth and depth.

Germline V gives CDR1 MDHEN, CDR2 SYDVKM. The CDR3 contains 14 residues. V shed 1 base and J 7 bases; nucleotides not matched to a gene: 5. Clones were read by immunoSEQ multiplex PCR, and TCRdb kept only the in-frame ones, dropping some. The sample lists about 130,000 clones; roughly 90% were seen once. A remark on this clone: The antigen remains undetermined.

The sequence derives from an adult in good health. This sample comprised peripheral blood, obtained on day 0 of AZD1222 vaccination. This rearrangement joins TRBV28 to TRBJ1-1; 8 positions agree with TRBD1. The CDR3 loop reads CASSLSRTGNEAFF. CDR3 nucleotide sequence: TGTGCCAGCAGTTTATCCAGGACAGGGAATGAAGCTTTCTTT.